The sequence of this T cell receptor (beta chain) was determined in a study of T cells in Graves' hyperthyroidism and ophthalmopathy. Patients showing uncontrolled infection, other autoimmune disease, pregnancy or lactation were ineligible. Diagnostic assessment was based on clinical symptoms, serum thyroxine and TRAb, thyroid ultrasound and orbital computed tomography. TCR beta CDR3 region amplification was performed from RNA transcripts. The HTBI primer set was used in a first-round RT-PCR of the TCR CDR3. One entry per CDR3 protein, called by TCRdb with MiXCR from the multiplex PCR reads. The table includes about 180,000 distinct CDR3 sequences, over 15% detected once. V was cut by 3 bases and J by 0 bases, with 18 bases left in between. From germline, CDR1 is PRHDT and CDR2 FYEKMQ (reference sequence). The CDR3 runs 17 residues. There are a few counts of this clonotype. As yet, its antigen is unknown.

Overall study results and limits: The model made its ophthalmopathy prediction, and onset followed a median approximately 7 months later. Most expanded thyroid clonotypes above 0.001 recurred in blood.

The chain uses TRBV13 and TRBJ2-7; possible D gene TRBD1, 5 bases. This sequence originates from a woman aged 45-59 years with Graves' hyperthyroidism. Input material: blood. CDR3 residues: CASSLGFQGAPSYEQYF. The DNA for the CDR3 is TGTGCCAGCAGCTTGGGTTTCCAGGGCGCCCCCTCCTACGAGCAGTACTTC.